One T cell receptor (beta chain) is described in this entry. This sample stems from a study of blood T cell repertoires in COVID-19. Assay: immunoSEQ multiplex PCR; the TCRdb copy retains only in-frame clones and omits some. The table has 200,000 to 250,000 clones, approximately 90% seen once. The CDR3 has 19 residues. V lost 4 bases to trimming and J lost 1 base; unmatched junction nucleotides: 9. Germline V lookup: CDR1 SGHTA, CDR2 FQGTGA. This sequence joins TRBV7-3 and TRBJ2-1; 14 positions agree with TRBD2. Sequenced: PBMCs or T cells enriched from blood (not recorded which). This TCR derives from a woman between 25 and 40 years old who had recovered from COVID-19. The CDR3 DNA follows: TGTGCCAGCAGCTCCAAAGGACTAGCGGGGGGTAAATCCTACAATGAGCAGTTCTTC. Translation: CASSSKGLAGGKSYNEQFF.